This T cell receptor beta chain originates from a study of blood T cell repertoires in COVID-19. On the study more broadly: The study drew acute and convalescent COVID-19 samples from the United States, Italy and Spain. PBMCs, B-cell-depleted T cells, or T cells provided the cDNA or gDNA that made up the material.

V shed 1 base and J shed 3 bases, with 8 bases lying between them. The CDR3 is 14 amino acids. Germline V lookup: CDR1 SGHRS, CDR2 YFSETQ. Original analysis: The assay estimated nucleated cells by amplifying reference gene primers. Generated by immunoSEQ multiplex PCR, the TCRdb table keeps only in-frame clones and is missing some. D and trimming were read from the DNA, whereas the V and J calls and clone size are those reported in that table. The sample contains about 270,000 clones, about nine tenths of which appear only once. The sequence came from a middle-aged man with active or convalescent COVID-19. The genes are TRBV5-1 and TRBJ1-5, with a possible D match to TRBD1 (5 bases). The specimen was peripheral blood. The CDR3 region is CASSLSGDNQPQHF. The DNA of the CDR3 is TGCGCCAGCAGCTTGTCGGGGGACAATCAGCCCCAGCATTTT.